The source of this T cell receptor (beta chain) is a study of siplizumab effects on memory and regulatory T cells. Across the whole study: Investigators ran mixed lymphocyte reactions in pairs, testing siplizumab at around 0.92 ug/mL against no drug.

Researchers maintained the mixed lymphocyte reaction cells in coculture at 37°C for six to seven days. On this clone itself: Its specificity is not known.

Losses at the gene ends were 0 bases for V and 2 bases for J; bases not matched to a gene: 7. Germline CDR1 reads SGHAT; CDR2 reads FQNNGV. This CDR3 has 17 residues. Study findings and constraints: Proliferating CD4+ or CD8+ clones, roughly 75-97% of them, lacked an assignable naive or memory phenotype.

Per sample, the assay covered about 9.5 x 10^4 TCR templates. Measured with immunoSEQ multiplex PCR; TCRdb has only the in-frame clones, and not every one. Of roughly 11,000 clones in the sample, 45% to 50% were seen once. The chain is built from TRBV11-2 and TRBJ2-1, with 7 bases matching TRBD1. The receptor was isolated from a human donor in good health; the cells came from an allogeneic mixed lymphocyte reaction. Some clones in this sample may be carry-over from other donors' samples. Sequencing input: CFSE-low (dividing) CD8+ T cells sorted from an allogeneic mixed lymphocyte reaction. The CDR3 loop reads CASSLEWGQGAYNEQFF. The CDR3 DNA reads as TGTGCCAGCAGCTTAGAGTGGGGGCAGGGGGCCTACAATGAGCAGTTCTTC.